Sequencing of this TCR beta chain was carried out in a study of T cell changes during pregnancy in multiple sclerosis (dated by TCRdb to the late 2010s). Concerning the study at large: In women with multiple sclerosis, the researchers looked at how the T cell repertoire shifted as pregnancy progressed.

On this clone: Its antigen is unknown. No clone much larger than this one lies a single base away; base qualities are absent.

Library prep was done by the immunoSEQ multiplex PCR assay. The table comes from immuneACCESS by way of TCRdb, which keeps in-frame sequences with V and J called. Part of the clones is missing from these tables; in studies checked, under half for an unresolved V gene and the rest for unknown reasons. The sample profile shows roughly 40,000 clones; 90% of them were found once. The biggest ten clones account for under 0.5% of the sample. Taken from cysteine to phenylalanine, the CDR3 has 12 residues. Of the read, only the CDR3 DNA is kept; its 36 bases are in frame from base 1. V is clipped by 4 bases and J by 5 bases, and the sequence between their germline boundaries is 9 bases long. Reading the germline V gene gives CDR1 SGHDT and CDR2 YYEEEE.

The source material was CD4+ T cells from peripheral blood mononuclear cells, sampled in the second trimester of pregnancy. The chain is made from TRBV5-6 and TRBJ1-2, and perhaps TRBD1 as D gene, on 6 matching bases. The TCR sequence derives from a female donor with multiple sclerosis, enrolled in a pregnancy study. CDR3 loop: CASSPGQYGYTF. The DNA sequence follows: TGTGCCAGCAGCCCCGGACAGTATGGCTACACCTTC.